This T cell receptor beta chain was profiled in a study of blood T cell repertoires in COVID-19. Study-level information: PBMCs, B-cell-depleted T cells, or T cells were the source of the cDNA or gDNA that made up the material.

The germline CDR1 and CDR2 sequences are DFQATT and SNEGSKA (reference sequence). The CDR3 is 15 residues long. The V and J ends lost 3 bases and 2 bases, in that order; junction bases with no gene match: 7. Sequencing was performed with immunoSEQ multiplex PCR; in TCRdb, only in-frame clones are kept and a portion is missing. The data contain roughly 120,000 clones, roughly 80% of them seen just once; the ten biggest clones take up about 6%. The sequenced sample was peripheral blood. The clonotype comes from a man older than 75 with COVID-19, enrolled during active disease. The V and J genes are TRBV20-1 and TRBJ2-1; 7 nucleotides match TRBD2. CDR3 nucleotides: TGCAGTGCTAGTGCCGGGAGGATCACCTACAATGAGCAGTTCTTC. Its protein product is CSASAGRITYNEQFF.